This T cell receptor beta chain was documented in a study of Ad26.COV2.S vaccination and SARS-CoV-2 variants. General study points: An underestimation of total T cell responses may have resulted from the TCR breadth and depth analyses.

Sequenced by immunoSEQ multiplex PCR; TCRdb stores in-frame clones only, minus some. This table has some 390,000 clones, around nine tenths appearing once. With regard to this clone: As yet, its antigen is unknown.

Documented treatment: about 20 received Ad26.COV2.S at low or high dose, single or two shots; several received placebo; per-sample allocation not given. The samples were gathered on day 63 after the first injection of vaccine or placebo. The CDR3 consists of 15 residues. In germline, CDR1 is SGHNT, CDR2 YYREEE (reference sequence). V lost 0 bases to trimming and J lost 5 bases, with 14 bases between them. The chain joins TRBV5-4 to TRBJ1-1; D ambiguous. The TCR was taken from a person between 18 and 65 years old who received the Ad26.COV2.S COVID-19 vaccine or a placebo. The source was peripheral blood, collected in a trial of Ad26.COV2.S vaccine versus placebo. The CDR3 DNA sequence: TGTGCCAGCAGCTTGGTAGGGCGAGGAGGGACTGAAGCTTTCTTT. It specifies CASSLVGRGGTEAFF.